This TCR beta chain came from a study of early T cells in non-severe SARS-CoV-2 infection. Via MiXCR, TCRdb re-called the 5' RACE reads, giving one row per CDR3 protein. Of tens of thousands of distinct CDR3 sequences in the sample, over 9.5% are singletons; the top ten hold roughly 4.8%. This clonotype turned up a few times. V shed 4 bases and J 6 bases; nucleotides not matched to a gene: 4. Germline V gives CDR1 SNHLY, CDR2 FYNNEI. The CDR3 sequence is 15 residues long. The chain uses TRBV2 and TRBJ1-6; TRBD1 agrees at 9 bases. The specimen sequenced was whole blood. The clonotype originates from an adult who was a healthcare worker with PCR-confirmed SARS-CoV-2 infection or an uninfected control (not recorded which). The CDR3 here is CASSALDRGNSPLHF. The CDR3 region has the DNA TGTGCCAGCAGTGCCTTGGACAGGGGTAATTCACCCCTCCACTTT.